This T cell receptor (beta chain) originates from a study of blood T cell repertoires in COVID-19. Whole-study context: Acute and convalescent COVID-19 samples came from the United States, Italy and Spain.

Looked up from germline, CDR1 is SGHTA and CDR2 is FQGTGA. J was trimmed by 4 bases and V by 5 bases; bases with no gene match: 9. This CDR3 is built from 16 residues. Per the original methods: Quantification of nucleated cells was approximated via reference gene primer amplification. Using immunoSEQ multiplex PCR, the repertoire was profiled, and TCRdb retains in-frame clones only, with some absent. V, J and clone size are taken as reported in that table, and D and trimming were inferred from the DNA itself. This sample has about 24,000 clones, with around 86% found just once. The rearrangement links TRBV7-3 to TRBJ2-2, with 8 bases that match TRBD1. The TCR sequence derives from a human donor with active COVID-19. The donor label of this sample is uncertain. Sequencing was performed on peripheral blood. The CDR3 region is CASSPDRVSGTGELFF. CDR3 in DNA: TGTGCCAGCAGCCCGGACAGGGTCTCGGGCACCGGGGAGCTGTTTTTT.